The rows below give T cell receptor beta chains drawn from one sample of a study of CD8+CD57+ T cells in acquired aplastic anemia. TCRdb re-derived calls from the reads in MiXCR, one entry per CDR3 protein. The sample yields some 240,000 distinct CDR3 sequences, 34% seen once. The material sequenced was sorted CD4+, CD8+, or CD8+CD57+ T cells (not recorded which) from PBMCs. Every receptor here comes from a human donor in good health, serving as a control. CDR3s include the opening cysteine and the closing phenylalanine or tryptophan. The D gene is left open where the match is weak. Where a row states a size, it is once, few, many or the class of an expanded clone; other rows omit it.

TGCAGTGCTAGAGACCCTGGAGGTAACACTGAAGCTTTCTTT	CSARDPGGNTEAFF	many	TRBV20-1	TRBJ1-1	-	14
TGCAGCGTTCCATGCTCGTGCCGGGGCACCTTC	CSVPCSCRGTF	many	TRBV29-1	TRBJ1-2	-	11
TGCAGTGCTCCCGACCCCCGACAGGGCCCCGACGAGCAGTACTTC	CSAPDPRQGPDEQYF	many	TRBV20-1	TRBJ2-7	TRBD1	15
TGCAGTGCTAGGGTTGGTCGGGGTCTTCCAGATACGCAGTATTTT	CSARVGRGLPDTQYF	many	TRBV20-1	TRBJ2-3	-	15
TGTGCCTGGAGTGTTGACCAAGAGACCCAGTACTTC	CAWSVDQETQYF	-	TRBV30	TRBJ2-5	-	12
TGTGCCAGCAGCCCTTCCCTTAGAGCTAACTATGGCTACACCTTC	CASSPSLRANYGYTF	-	TRBV9	TRBJ1-2	-	15
TGTGCCAGCTCACCATATCAGGGTTCCGAGGGTGACTATGGCTACACCTTC	CASSPYQGSEGDYGYTF	-	TRBV2	TRBJ1-2	-	17
TGTGCCAGCAGCGTAGACGGGAACCCAGATACGCAGTATTTT	CASSVDGNPDTQYF	many	TRBV9	TRBJ2-3	-	14
TGTGCCAGCAGCTTGCGTACAGGGACTAGGGGGGAGACCCAGTACTTC	CASSLRTGTRGETQYF	many	TRBV7-8	TRBJ2-5	TRBD2	16
TGCGCCAGCAGCCAGAAGTTATTGAACACTGAAGCTTTCTTT	CASSQKLLNTEAFF	-	TRBV10-2	TRBJ1-1	-	14
TGTGCCAGCAGTTCCGCTCCTAGCGGGACAAGCACAGATACGCAGTATTTT	CASSSAPSGTSTDTQYF	-	TRBV12-3/TRBV12-4	TRBJ2-3	TRBD2	17
TGTGCCAGCAGTGAAGATAAGGGCTATGGCTACACCTTC	CASSEDKGYGYTF	-	TRBV6-1	TRBJ1-2	-	13
TGCAGTGCTGCACCGGGACAGGGACCTGCCACCATATATTTT	CSAAPGQGPATIYF	many	TRBV20-1	TRBJ1-3	TRBD1	14
TGTGCCAGTAGTATAGAAAAGTACACAGATACGCAGTATTTT	CASSIEKYTDTQYF	many	TRBV19	TRBJ2-3	-	14
TGTGCCAGCAGTGGTCCAGCGGGGCCAGATACGCAGTATTTT	CASSGPAGPDTQYF	-	TRBV2	TRBJ2-3	TRBD2	14
TGCAGTGCTGAGCGGGAGTGGAATGAGCAGTTCTTC	CSAEREWNEQFF	many	TRBV20-1	TRBJ2-1	TRBD2	12
TGCAGTGCTACGTCCGGGACAGGGGACACTGAAGCTTTCTTT	CSATSGTGDTEAFF	many	TRBV20-1	TRBJ1-1	TRBD1	14
TGTGCCAGCTCACCTGAAACGGGATCACCCCTCCACTTT	CASSPETGSPLHF	many	TRBV18	TRBJ1-6	-	13
TGTGCCATCAGCGGGACGACCTCACAAGAGACCCAGTACTTC	CAISGTTSQETQYF	once	TRBV10-3	TRBJ2-5	-	14
TGCAGTGCTAGAGAAGCTAACAGGGGTGAAGCTTTCTTT	CSAREANRGEAFF	-	TRBV20-1	TRBJ1-1	TRBD1	13
TGCGCTAGCAGCTTGGCCAGTATACCCTCTGGAAACACCATATATTTT	CASSLASIPSGNTIYF	-	TRBV5-1	TRBJ1-3	-	16
TGTGCCAGCAGCACCGGGGGACAGGCCTGGGACAATGAGCAGTTCTTC	CASSTGGQAWDNEQFF	-	TRBV9	TRBJ2-1	TRBD1	16
TGTGCCAGCAGCCGACAGGGGGTAAACATTCAGTACTTC	CASSRQGVNIQYF	-	TRBV3-1	TRBJ2-4	TRBD1	13
TGTGCCAGCAGTTATGAGGAGGGGACCCAGTACTTC	CASSYEEGTQYF	many	TRBV6-6	TRBJ2-5	-	12
TGCAGTGCTAGGGGATTCCGGAGCGGGAGGGAGCGGGAGACCCAGTACTTC	CSARGFRSGRERETQYF	many	TRBV20-1	TRBJ2-5	TRBD2	17
TGTGCCAGCAGGACTCCGGGACAGGGCCCCCAAGAGACCCGGTACTTC	CASRTPGQGPQETRYF	-	TRBV7-6	TRBJ2-5	TRBD1	16
TGTGCCAGCAGTCGGACAGGGGGGGGAGCGCTGTCCCAGCATTTT	CASSRTGGGALSQHF	many	TRBV12-3/TRBV12-4	TRBJ1-5	TRBD1	15
TGTGCCACCAGTGAGGGGAACTACGGGCAGTACTTC	CATSEGNYGQYF	-	TRBV24-1	TRBJ2-7	-	12
TGCAGCGTTGAGCGAGAGGGGGCTCAAGGGGGCACTGAAGCTTTCTTT	CSVEREGAQGGTEAFF	few	TRBV29-1	TRBJ1-1	TRBD1	16
TGTGCCAGCAGTGAAGGGGGCAGCGTGGCACCCCTCCACTTT	CASSEGGSVAPLHF	many	TRBV2	TRBJ1-6	-	14
TGTGCCAGCAGCTTAGCAAGTTACACTGAAGCTTTCTTT	CASSLASYTEAFF	many	TRBV7-6	TRBJ1-1	-	13
TGTGCCAGCAGCTCCGCAGCGACAGGCACCTACGAGCAGTACTTC	CASSSAATGTYEQYF	many	TRBV7-2	TRBJ2-7	-	15
TGTGCCAGTAGTGCCACGACAGGTTCTCATCAGCCCCAGCATTTT	CASSATTGSHQPQHF	once	TRBV19	TRBJ1-5	-	15
TGTGCCACCAGCAGAGGACAGGGGGCGGGGGGCTATGGCTACACCTTC	CATSRGQGAGGYGYTF	-	TRBV15	TRBJ1-2	TRBD1	16
TGTGCCAGCAGTGACATTGAAGCTTTCTTT	CASSDIEAFF	few	TRBV2	TRBJ1-1	-	10
TGCAGTGCTAGCTCTAGCGGGGGGGGTGGTGAGCAGTTCTTC	CSASSSGGGGEQFF	-	TRBV20-1	TRBJ2-1	TRBD2	14
TGTGCCAGCAGGATGGACAGAAGCTCCTACAATGAGCAGTTCTTC	CASRMDRSSYNEQFF	-	TRBV7-2	TRBJ2-1	-	15
TGTGCCAGTAGTATAACCGTAGCTAACTATGGCTACACCTTC	CASSITVANYGYTF	many	TRBV19	TRBJ1-2	-	14
TGTGTTGCCAGCGGACAGGGTTTAACTAACTATGGCTACACCTTC	CVASGQGLTNYGYTF	-	TRBV2	TRBJ1-2	TRBD1	15
TGTGCCAGCAGCTTAGAGGCGGACAGGGAGACCCAGTACTTC	CASSLEADRETQYF	-	TRBV7-6	TRBJ2-5	TRBD1	14
TGTGCCAGCAACCTACAAGACAGGTTACTTTTT	CASNLQDRLLF	-	TRBV7-2	TRBJ2-3	-	11
TGTGCCAGCAGTGTCCAGTCCGGGACAGGCCGCTCTTTCTCCTACAATGAGCAGTTCTTC	CASSVQSGTGRSFSYNEQFF	many	TRBV2	TRBJ2-1	TRBD1	20
TGTGCCAGCAGTTTAGCGCCCTTTACGGGGGGGCTCGGAAACACTGAAGCTTTCTTT	CASSLAPFTGGLGNTEAFF	few	TRBV12-3/TRBV12-4	TRBJ1-1	-	19
TGCAGTGCTCCGACAGGGCCTGGAAACACCATATATTTT	CSAPTGPGNTIYF	many	TRBV20-1	TRBJ1-3	TRBD1	13
TGTGCCACCAGTGATTCGGACAGGGATAGGGACTATGGCTACACCTTC	CATSDSDRDRDYGYTF	-	TRBV24-1	TRBJ1-2	TRBD1	16
TGTGCCACCAGCAGAGATGAGGCGCGCGAGCATTTT	CATSRDEAREHF	-	TRBV15	TRBJ1-5	-	12
TGTGCCAGCAGCGTCGACAGGACCGCTAACTATGGCTACACCTTC	CASSVDRTANYGYTF	many	TRBV5-5	TRBJ1-2	-	15
TGTGCCAGCAGCCAAGATGGTATAGCTAGCGGGATACGAGGCACAGATACGCAGTATTTT	CASSQDGIASGIRGTDTQYF	few	TRBV4-2	TRBJ2-3	TRBD2	20
TGCGCCAGCAGCTTGTTGACGGAGACGGGTGCCGCTGAAGCTTTCTTT	CASSLLTETGAAEAFF	-	TRBV5-1	TRBJ1-1	-	16
TGTGCCAGCAGTTTCTCTCGACTTTCTATTACGCAGTATTTT	CASSFSRLSITQYF	-	TRBV27	TRBJ2-3	-	14
TGTGCCAGCAGCCAGGGACTAGTGAGTGAGACCCAGTACTTC	CASSQGLVSETQYF	few	TRBV11-1	TRBJ2-5	TRBD2	14
TGTGCCAGCAGCACACAGGTCGGCGTCAAAAACATTCAGTACTTC	CASSTQVGVKNIQYF	few	TRBV11-2	TRBJ2-4	-	15
TGTGCCAGCAGCGTAGATCAACAATCCTACAATGAGCAGTTCTTC	CASSVDQQSYNEQFF	many	TRBV9	TRBJ2-1	-	15
TGTGCCAGCAGTTACATGAGCGGGACCTCCTACAATGAGCAGTTCTTC	CASSYMSGTSYNEQFF	-	TRBV19	TRBJ2-1	TRBD2	16
TGCGCCAGCAGCATCCTGGGCGGGGGGCGTGGGAATGAAGCTTTCTTT	CASSILGGGRGNEAFF	-	TRBV5-1	TRBJ1-1	-	16
TGTGCCAGCAGTCCACAGGGCAACACTAACTATGGCTACACCTTC	CASSPQGNTNYGYTF	-	TRBV6-1	TRBJ1-2	-	15
TGTGCCAGCTCTACAGCGTCCTCCGAGCAGTACTTC	CASSTASSEQYF	-	TRBV2	TRBJ2-7	-	12
TGCAGCGCCGTGGATCCTCGGGAGCAGTACTTC	CSAVDPREQYF	-	TRBV29-1	TRBJ2-7	-	11
TGTGCCAGCAGTTACTCGGGGACAGGGGAGCCCCAGCATTTT	CASSYSGTGEPQHF	-	TRBV6-5	TRBJ1-5	TRBD1	14